This T cell receptor (beta chain) was recovered during a study of OX40 agonist ivuxolimab in advanced cancers. Across the study: The eligibility criteria allowed prior anti-PD-1, anti-PD-L1 or anti-CTLA-4 therapy, and under 50% had some. Among those treated, three patients had partial responses, one with hepatocellular carcinoma and two with cutaneous melanoma.

General study findings and limits: Clones of CD4+ and CD8+ blood T cells grew by week 6 at doses of 0.1 to 3.0 mg/kg. Determination of antigen specificity was not performed for the expanded peripheral T cells.

About this clone itself: The antigen is unknown.

Trimming took 6 bases from V and 7 from J, leaving 19 bases between them. Germline V lookup: CDR1 LNHDA, CDR2 SQIVND (reference sequence). The CDR3 covers 15 residues. Generated by immunoSEQ multiplex PCR, the TCRdb table keeps only in-frame clones and is missing some. The sample lists 65,000 to 80,000 clones; 91% were seen once. The TCR sequence derives from an adult with an advanced solid tumor such as melanoma, head and neck, liver or kidney cancer. The rearrangement uses TRBV19 and TRBJ2-1; TRBD1 or TRBD2 may be the D gene (5 bases each). The sample here was CD4+ or CD8+ T cells sorted from blood, taken in a trial of the OX40 agonist ivuxolimab. The DNA for the CDR3 is TGTGCCAGTAGGGTTGACAGATCCCGGAGGAATGAGCAGTTCTTC. Its protein product is CASRVDRSRRNEQFF.